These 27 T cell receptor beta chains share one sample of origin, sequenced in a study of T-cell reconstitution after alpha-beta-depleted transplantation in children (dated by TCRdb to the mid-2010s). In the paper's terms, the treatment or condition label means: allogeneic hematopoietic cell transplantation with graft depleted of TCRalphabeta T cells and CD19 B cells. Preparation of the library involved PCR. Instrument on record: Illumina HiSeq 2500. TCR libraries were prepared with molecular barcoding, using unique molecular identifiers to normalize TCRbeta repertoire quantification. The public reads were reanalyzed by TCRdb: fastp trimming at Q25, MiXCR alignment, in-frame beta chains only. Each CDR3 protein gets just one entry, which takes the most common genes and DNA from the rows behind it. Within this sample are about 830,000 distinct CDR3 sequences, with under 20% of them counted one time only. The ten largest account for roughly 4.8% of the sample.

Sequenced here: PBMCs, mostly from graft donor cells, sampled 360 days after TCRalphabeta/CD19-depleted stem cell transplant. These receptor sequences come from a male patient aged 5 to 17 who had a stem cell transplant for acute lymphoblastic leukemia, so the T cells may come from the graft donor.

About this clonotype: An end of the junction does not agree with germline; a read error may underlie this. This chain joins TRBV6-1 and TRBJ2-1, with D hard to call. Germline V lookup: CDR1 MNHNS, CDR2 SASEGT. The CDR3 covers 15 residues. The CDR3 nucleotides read TGTGCCAGCAGCGAAGTACCCCAGTCCTACAATGAGCAGTTCTTC. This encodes CASSEVPQSYNEQFF.

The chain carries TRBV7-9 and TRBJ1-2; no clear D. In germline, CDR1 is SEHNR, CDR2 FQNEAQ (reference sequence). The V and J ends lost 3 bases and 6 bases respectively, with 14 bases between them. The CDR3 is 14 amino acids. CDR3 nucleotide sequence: TGTGCCAGCAGCTTTAGTTACAGCACTAATGGCTACACCTTC. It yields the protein CASSFSYSTNGYTF.

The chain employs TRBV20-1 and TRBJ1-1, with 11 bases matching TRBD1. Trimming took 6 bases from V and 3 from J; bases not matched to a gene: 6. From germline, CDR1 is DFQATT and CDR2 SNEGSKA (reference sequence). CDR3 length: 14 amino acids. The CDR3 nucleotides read TGCAGTGCCCCGCGGGACAGGGGGGACACTGAAGCTTTCTTT. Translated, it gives CSAPRDRGDTEAFF.

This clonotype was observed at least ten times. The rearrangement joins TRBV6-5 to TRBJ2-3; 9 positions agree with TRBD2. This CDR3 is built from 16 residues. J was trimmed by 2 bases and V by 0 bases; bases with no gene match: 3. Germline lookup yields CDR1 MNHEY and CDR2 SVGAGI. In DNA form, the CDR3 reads TGTGCCAGCAGTTACTCGGGACTAGCTGCCACAGATACGCAGTATTTT. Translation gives CASSYSGLAATDTQYF.

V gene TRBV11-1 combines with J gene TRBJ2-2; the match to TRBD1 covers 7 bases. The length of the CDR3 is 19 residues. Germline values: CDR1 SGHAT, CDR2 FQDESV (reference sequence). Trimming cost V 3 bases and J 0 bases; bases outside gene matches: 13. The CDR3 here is CASSLRDTGARTNTGELFF. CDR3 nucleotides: TGTGCCAGCAGCTTGCGTGATACAGGGGCCCGTACGAACACCGGGGAGCTGTTTTTT.

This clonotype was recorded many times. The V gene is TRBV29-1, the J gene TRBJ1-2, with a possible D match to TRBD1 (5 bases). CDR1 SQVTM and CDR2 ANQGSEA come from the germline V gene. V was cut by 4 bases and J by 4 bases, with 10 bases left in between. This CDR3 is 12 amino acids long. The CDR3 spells CSVGDSLYGYTF. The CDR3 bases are TGCAGCGTTGGAGACAGCCTCTATGGCTACACCTTC.

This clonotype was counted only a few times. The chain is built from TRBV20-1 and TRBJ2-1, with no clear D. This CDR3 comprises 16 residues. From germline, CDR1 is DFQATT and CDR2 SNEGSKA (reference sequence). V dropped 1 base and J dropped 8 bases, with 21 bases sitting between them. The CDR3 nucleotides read TGCAGTGCTAGAGGTATTCGAGCTAGAAGTATGGATGAGCAGTTCTTC. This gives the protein CSARGIRARSMDEQFF.

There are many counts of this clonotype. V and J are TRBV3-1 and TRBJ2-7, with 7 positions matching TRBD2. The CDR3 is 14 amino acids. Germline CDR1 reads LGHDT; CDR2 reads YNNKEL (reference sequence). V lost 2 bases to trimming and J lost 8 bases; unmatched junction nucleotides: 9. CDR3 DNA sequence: TGTGCCAGCAGCCAACCAGGGACTATCCCTAAGCAGTACTTC. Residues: CASSQPGTIPKQYF.

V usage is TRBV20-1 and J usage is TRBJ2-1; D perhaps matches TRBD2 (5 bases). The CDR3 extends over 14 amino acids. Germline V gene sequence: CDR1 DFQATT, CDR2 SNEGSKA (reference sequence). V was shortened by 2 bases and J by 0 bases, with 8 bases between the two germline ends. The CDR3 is CSARRGTSYNEQFF. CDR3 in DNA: TGCAGTGCTAGACGGGGAACCTCCTACAATGAGCAGTTCTTC.

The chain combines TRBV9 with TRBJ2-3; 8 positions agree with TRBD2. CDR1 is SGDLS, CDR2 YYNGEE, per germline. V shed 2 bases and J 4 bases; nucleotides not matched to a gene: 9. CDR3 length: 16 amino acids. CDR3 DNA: TGTGCCAGCAGCGTCCGGGGGGGGGCCTTATCAGATACGCAGTATTTT. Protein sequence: CASSVRGGALSDTQYF.

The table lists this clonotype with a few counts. The CDR3 DNA is TGTGCCAGCAGCAAAGAGGGGAGGAGGTCCTCCTACAATGAGCAGTTCTTC. Residues: CASSKEGRRSSYNEQFF. The V gene is TRBV21-1, the J gene TRBJ2-1; the table assigns TRBD2, which was not confirmed against the DNA. TRBV21-1 is labeled a pseudogene. This CDR3 spans 17 amino acids.

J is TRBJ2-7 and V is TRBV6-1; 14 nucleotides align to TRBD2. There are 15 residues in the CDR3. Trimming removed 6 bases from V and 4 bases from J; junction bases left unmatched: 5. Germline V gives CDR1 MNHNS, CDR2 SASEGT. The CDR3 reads CASRTGLAGGYEQYF. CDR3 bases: TGTGCCAGCAGAACAGGACTAGCGGGAGGATACGAGCAGTACTTC.

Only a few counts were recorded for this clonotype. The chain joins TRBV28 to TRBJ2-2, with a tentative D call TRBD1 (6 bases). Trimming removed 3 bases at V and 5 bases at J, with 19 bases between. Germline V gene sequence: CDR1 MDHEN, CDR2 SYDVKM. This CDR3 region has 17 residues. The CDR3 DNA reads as TGTGCCAGCAGTTTCCCCCCCCAGGGGTTAGGGACCGGGGAGCTGTTTTTT. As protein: CASSFPPQGLGTGELFF.

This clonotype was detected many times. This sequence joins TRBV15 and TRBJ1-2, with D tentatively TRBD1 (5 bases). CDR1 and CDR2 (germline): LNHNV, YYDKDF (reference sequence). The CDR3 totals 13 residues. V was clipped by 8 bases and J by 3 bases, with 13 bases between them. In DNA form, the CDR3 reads TGTGCCACCCAGGAGGGAGGGGACTATGGCTACACCTTC. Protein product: CATQEGGDYGYTF. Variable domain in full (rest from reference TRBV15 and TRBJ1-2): DAMVIQNPRYQVTQFGKPVTLSCSQTLNHNVMYWYQQKSSQAPKLLFHYYDKDFNNEADTPDNFQSRRPNTSFCFLDIRSPGLGDTAMYLCATQEGGDYGYTFGSGTRLTVV.

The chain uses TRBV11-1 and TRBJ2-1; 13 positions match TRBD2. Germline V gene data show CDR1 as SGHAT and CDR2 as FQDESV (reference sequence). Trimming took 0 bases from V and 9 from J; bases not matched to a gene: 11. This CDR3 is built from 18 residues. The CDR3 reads CASSLAPGTSGIESEQFF. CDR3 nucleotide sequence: TGTGCCAGCAGCTTAGCTCCCGGGACTAGCGGGATAGAGAGTGAGCAGTTCTTC.

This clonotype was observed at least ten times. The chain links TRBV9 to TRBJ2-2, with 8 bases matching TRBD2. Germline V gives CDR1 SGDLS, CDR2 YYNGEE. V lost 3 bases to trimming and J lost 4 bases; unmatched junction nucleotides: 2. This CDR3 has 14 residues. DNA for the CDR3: TGTGCCAGCAGCGGTACTAGCGGCACCGGGGAGCTGTTTTTT. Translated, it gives CASSGTSGTGELFF.

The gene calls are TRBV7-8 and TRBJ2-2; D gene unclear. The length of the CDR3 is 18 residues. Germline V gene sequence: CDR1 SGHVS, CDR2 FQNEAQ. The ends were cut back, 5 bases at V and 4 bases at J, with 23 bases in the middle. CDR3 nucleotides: TGTGCCAGCAGCCTACCATTCAGCCAAGGCACGCCCACCGGGGAGCTGTTTTTT. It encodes CASSLPFSQGTPTGELFF.

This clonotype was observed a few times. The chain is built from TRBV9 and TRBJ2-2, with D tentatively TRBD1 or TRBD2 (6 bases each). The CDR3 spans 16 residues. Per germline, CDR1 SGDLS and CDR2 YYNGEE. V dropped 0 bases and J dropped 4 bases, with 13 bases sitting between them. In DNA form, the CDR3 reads TGTGCCAGCAGCGTAGCATGGGGGGCGGTCACCGGGGAGCTGTTTTTT. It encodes CASSVAWGAVTGELFF.

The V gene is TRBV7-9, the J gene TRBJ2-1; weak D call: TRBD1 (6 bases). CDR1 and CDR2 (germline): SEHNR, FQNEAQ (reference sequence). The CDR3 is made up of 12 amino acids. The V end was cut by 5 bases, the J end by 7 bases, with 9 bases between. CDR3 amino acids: CASSTGRNEQFF. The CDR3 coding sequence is TGTGCCAGCAGCACAGGGAGAAATGAGCAGTTCTTC.

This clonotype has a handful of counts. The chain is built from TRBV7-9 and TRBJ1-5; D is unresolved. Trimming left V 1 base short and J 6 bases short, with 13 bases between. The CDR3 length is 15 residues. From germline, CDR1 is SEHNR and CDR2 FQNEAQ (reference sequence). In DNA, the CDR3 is TGTGCCAGCAGCTTAGGGACGGCGGAAGGTCAGCCCCAGCATTTT. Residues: CASSLGTAEGQPQHF.

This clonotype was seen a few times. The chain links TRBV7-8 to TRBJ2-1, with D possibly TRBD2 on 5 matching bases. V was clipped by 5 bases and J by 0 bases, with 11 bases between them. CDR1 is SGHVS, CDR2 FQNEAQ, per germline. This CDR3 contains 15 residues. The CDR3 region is CASSTRRGSYNEQFF. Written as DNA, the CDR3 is TGTGCCAGCAGCACCCGACGGGGCTCCTACAATGAGCAGTTCTTC. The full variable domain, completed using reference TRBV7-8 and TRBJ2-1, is GAGVSQSPRYKVAKRGQDVALRCDPISGHVSLFWYQQALGQGPEFLTYFQNEAQLDKSGLPSDRFFAERPEGSVSTLKIQRTQQEDSAVYLCASSTRRGSYNEQFFGPGTRLTVL.

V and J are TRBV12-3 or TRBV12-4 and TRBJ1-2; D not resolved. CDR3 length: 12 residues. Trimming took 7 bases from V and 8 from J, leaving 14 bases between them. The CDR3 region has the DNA TGTGCCAGCACCCTGGGTGGACCGGGCTACACCTTC. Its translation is CASTLGGPGYTF.

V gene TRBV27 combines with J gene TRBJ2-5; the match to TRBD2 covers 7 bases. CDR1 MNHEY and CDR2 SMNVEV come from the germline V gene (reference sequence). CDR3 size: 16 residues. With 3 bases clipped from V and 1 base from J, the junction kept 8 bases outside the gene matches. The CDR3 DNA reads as TGTGCCAGCAGTTTCGGGTTCGGCGGGGGCCAAGAGACCCAGTACTTC. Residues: CASSFGFGGGQETQYF.

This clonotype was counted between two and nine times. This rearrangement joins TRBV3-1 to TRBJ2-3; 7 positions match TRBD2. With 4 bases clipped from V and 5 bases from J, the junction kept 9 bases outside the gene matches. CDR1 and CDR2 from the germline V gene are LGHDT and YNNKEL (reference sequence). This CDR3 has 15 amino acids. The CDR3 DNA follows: TGTGCCAGCAGCCGTTGGGACTATTCAGTAGATACGCAGTATTTT. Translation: CASSRWDYSVDTQYF.

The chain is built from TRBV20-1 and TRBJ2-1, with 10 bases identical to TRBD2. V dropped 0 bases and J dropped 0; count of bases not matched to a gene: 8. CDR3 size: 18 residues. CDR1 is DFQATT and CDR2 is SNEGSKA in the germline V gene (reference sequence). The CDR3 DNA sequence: TGCAGTGCTAGAGATAGGAGGCCTAGCGGGAGCTCCTACAATGAGCAGTTCTTC. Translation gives CSARDRRPSGSSYNEQFF.

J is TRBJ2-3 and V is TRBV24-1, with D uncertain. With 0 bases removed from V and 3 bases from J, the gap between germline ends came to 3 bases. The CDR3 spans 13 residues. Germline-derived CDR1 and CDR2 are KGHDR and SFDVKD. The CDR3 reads CATSDLPTDTQYF. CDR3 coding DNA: TGTGCCACCAGTGATTTGCCGACAGATACGCAGTATTTT.

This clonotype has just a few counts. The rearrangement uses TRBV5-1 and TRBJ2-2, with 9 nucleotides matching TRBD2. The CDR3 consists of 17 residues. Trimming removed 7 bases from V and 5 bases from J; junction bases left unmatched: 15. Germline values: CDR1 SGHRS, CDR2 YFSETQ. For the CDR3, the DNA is TGCGCCAGCCGGACTTTTGGCGGGAGGGCCGAGACCGGGGAGCTGTTTTTT. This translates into CASRTFGGRAETGELFF.